This T cell receptor beta chain was sequenced in a study of blood T cell repertoires in COVID-19. The CDR3 contains 15 residues. J was trimmed by 6 bases and V by 0 bases; bases with no gene match: 6. Germline lookup yields CDR1 SGHNT and CDR2 YYREEE (reference sequence). The method was immunoSEQ multiplex PCR; TCRdb's version includes in-frame clones alone and lacks a portion of them. The sample lists some 290,000 clones, over 90% occurring once. Source material: PBMCs or T cells enriched from blood (not recorded which). This sequence was found in a woman aged 30 to 39 who had been exposed to COVID-19. The rearrangement uses TRBV5-4 and TRBJ1-2, with 9 bases aligning to TRBD1. In nucleotides, the CDR3 is TGTGCCAGCAGCTTGGCAGGACAGGGGCCAGATGGCTACACCTTC. Protein sequence: CASSLAGQGPDGYTF. The full variable domain, rest sourced from reference TRBV5-4 and TRBJ1-2, is ETGVTQSPTHLIKTRGQQVTLRCSSQSGHNTVSWYQQALGQGPQFIFQYYREEENGRGNFPPRFSGLQFPNYSSELNVNALELDDSALYLCASSLAGQGPDGYTFGSGTRLTVV.